This T cell receptor (beta chain) derives from a study of cytomegalovirus exposure and HLA in healthy donors. Study-wide results and limits: Generally TCR sequences proved uncommon, though certain public TCRs appeared in numerous donors.

The junction had 10 bases not matched to a gene; V was cut back by 5 bases and J by 0 bases. CDR1 is SEHNR, CDR2 FQNEAQ, per germline (reference sequence). The CDR3 length is 17 residues. On this clone itself: The antigen is undetermined.

The PCR ran on 60 Vbeta and 13 Jbeta primers. Profiled with immunoSEQ multiplex PCR; TCRdb holds only in-frame clones, not every one. The sample lists around 64,000 clones, 85% to 90% occurring once. The material sequenced was PBMCs. This clonotype was obtained from a woman younger than 45 in good health and CMV-seropositive. The chain has TRBV7-9 and TRBJ2-1; the match to TRBD1 covers 7 bases. Here the CDR3 DNA reads TGTGCCAGCAGCGAGGACAGGCTCCATAGCTCCTACAATGAGCAGTTCTTC. Translated, it gives CASSEDRLHSSYNEQFF.